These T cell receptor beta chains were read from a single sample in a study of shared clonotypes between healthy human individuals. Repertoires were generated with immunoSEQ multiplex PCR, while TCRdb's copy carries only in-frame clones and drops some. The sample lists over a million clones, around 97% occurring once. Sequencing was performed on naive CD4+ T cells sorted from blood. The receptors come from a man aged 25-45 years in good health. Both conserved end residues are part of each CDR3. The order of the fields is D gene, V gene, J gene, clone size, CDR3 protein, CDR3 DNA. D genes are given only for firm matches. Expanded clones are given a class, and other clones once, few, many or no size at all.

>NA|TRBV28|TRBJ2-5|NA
CASIPLGGRKTQYF
TGTGCCAGCATTCCCCTCGGGGGGCGAAAGACCCAGTACTTC
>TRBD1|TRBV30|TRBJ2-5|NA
CACWTGGAVETQYF
TGTGCCTGTTGGACAGGGGGCGCGGTAGAGACCCAGTACTTC
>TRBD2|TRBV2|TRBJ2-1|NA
CASTASGRSWEQFF
TGTGCCAGCACGGCTAGCGGGAGGAGCTGGGAGCAGTTCTTC
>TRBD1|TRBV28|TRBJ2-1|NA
CASSSSGTGMNEQFF
TGTGCCAGCAGTTCCTCCGGGACAGGGATGAATGAGCAGTTCTTC
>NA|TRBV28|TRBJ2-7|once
CASSLYGWPTARSYEQYF
TGTGCCAGCAGTTTATATGGTTGGCCAACAGCTAGATCCTACGAGCAGTACTTC
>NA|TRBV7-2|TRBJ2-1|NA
CASSLSTYALSGEQFF
TGTGCCAGCAGCTTATCAACCTATGCGCTGTCGGGTGAGCAGTTCTTC
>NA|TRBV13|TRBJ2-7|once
CASSLGLSLVGEQYF
TGTGCCAGCAGCTTAGGCCTTTCTCTTGTCGGCGAGCAGTACTTC
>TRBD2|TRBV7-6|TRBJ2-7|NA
CASSLKPAGGSTYEQYF
TGTGCCAGCAGCTTAAAGCCAGCGGGAGGCAGTACCTACGAGCAGTACTTC
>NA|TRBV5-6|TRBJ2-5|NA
CASRPRNTGKQYF
TGTGCCAGCAGACCACGAAACACGGGGAAACAGTACTTC
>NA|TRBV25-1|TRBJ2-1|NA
CASSSNLLPYNEQFF
TGTGCCAGCAGTTCTAACTTATTACCCTACAATGAGCAGTTCTTC
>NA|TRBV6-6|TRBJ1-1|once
CASSYARVVNTEAFF
TGTGCCAGCAGTTACGCTAGGGTGGTGAACACTGAAGCTTTCTTT
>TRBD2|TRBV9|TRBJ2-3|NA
CASSPQTSGRMGMTDTQYF
TGTGCCAGCAGCCCCCAGACTAGCGGGAGGATGGGGATGACAGATACGCAGTATTTT
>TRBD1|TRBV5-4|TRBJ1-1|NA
CASSSGGGSDTEAFF
TGTGCCAGCAGCTCAGGGGGAGGGTCCGACACTGAAGCTTTCTTT
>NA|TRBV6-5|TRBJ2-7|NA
CASSRPTLHEQYF
TGTGCCAGCAGCCGCCCAACCCTCCACGAGCAGTACTTC
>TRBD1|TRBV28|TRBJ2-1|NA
CAIGWGTGKTHEQFF
TGTGCCATCGGGTGGGGGACAGGAAAAACCCATGAGCAGTTCTTC
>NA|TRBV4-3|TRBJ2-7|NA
CASSQPSPVVGAEEQYF
TGCGCCAGCAGCCAGCCCAGCCCGGTTGTAGGAGCGGAAGAGCAGTACTTC
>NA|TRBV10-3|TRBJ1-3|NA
CAISEPQGGDGNTIYF
TGTGCCATCAGTGAGCCCCAGGGAGGTGATGGAAACACCATATATTTT
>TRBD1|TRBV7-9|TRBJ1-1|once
CASSTDRDGNTEAFF
TGTGCCAGCAGCACGGACAGGGACGGGAACACTGAAGCTTTCTTT
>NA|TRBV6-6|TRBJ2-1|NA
CASSQGSYNEQFF
TGTGCCAGCAGTCAAGGGTCCTACAATGAGCAGTTCTTC
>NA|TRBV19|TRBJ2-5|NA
CASSIGRKETQYF
TGTGCCAGTAGCATAGGACGGAAAGAGACCCAGTACTTC
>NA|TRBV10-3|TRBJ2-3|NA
CAISGGQVSDTQYF
TGTGCCATCAGTGGGGGCCAGGTATCAGATACGCAGTATTTT
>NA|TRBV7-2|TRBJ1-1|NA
CASSLAPGLNEAFF
TGTGCCAGCAGCTTAGCCCCAGGGCTGAATGAAGCTTTCTTT
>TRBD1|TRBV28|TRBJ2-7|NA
CASSSPGQSYEQYF
TGTGCCAGCAGTTCACCGGGACAGAGCTACGAGCAGTACTTC
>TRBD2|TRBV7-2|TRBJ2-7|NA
CATVAGPSYEQYF
TGTGCCACCGTAGCGGGACCCTCCTACGAGCAGTACTTC
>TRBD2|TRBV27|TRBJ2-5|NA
CASSFLGLAGELQETQYF
TGTGCCAGCAGTTTCTTGGGACTAGCGGGAGAGCTTCAAGAGACCCAGTACTTC
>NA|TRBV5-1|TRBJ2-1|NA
CASSLGLNNEQFF
TGCGCCAGCAGCTTGGGGTTAAACAATGAGCAGTTCTTC
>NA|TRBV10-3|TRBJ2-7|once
CAISESSHPDSSEQYF
TGTGCCATCAGTGAGTCAAGTCACCCCGACTCTAGTGAGCAGTACTTC
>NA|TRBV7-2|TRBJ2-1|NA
CASSLLVSYNEQFF
TGTGCCAGCAGCTTATTGGTCTCCTACAATGAGCAGTTCTTC
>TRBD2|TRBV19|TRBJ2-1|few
CASRKPGLADYNEQFF
TGTGCCAGTAGAAAGCCGGGACTAGCGGACTACAATGAGCAGTTCTTC
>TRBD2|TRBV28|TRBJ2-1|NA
CASSLAGNEQFF
TGTGCCAGCAGTCTAGCGGGCAATGAGCAGTTCTTC
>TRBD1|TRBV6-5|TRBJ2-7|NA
CASSYQSGTGAYEQYF
TGTGCCAGCAGTTACCAGTCCGGGACAGGGGCCTACGAGCAGTACTTC
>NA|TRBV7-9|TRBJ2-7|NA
CASSSDSWGLNYEQYF
TGTGCCAGCAGCTCCGACTCGTGGGGGCTGAACTACGAGCAGTACTTC
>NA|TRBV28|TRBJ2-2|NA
CASSSNTGELFF
TGTGCCAGCAGTTCGAACACCGGGGAGCTGTTTTTT
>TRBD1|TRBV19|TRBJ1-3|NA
CASSTDRVPGNTIYF
TGTGCCAGTAGTACCGACAGGGTTCCTGGAAACACCATATATTTT
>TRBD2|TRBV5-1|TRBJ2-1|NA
CASSLAGTSGTYNEQFF
TGCGCCAGCAGCTTGGCCGGGACTAGCGGGACATACAATGAGCAGTTCTTC
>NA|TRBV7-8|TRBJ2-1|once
CASSSRPYNEQFF
TGTGCCAGCAGCTCCAGGCCATACAATGAGCAGTTCTTC